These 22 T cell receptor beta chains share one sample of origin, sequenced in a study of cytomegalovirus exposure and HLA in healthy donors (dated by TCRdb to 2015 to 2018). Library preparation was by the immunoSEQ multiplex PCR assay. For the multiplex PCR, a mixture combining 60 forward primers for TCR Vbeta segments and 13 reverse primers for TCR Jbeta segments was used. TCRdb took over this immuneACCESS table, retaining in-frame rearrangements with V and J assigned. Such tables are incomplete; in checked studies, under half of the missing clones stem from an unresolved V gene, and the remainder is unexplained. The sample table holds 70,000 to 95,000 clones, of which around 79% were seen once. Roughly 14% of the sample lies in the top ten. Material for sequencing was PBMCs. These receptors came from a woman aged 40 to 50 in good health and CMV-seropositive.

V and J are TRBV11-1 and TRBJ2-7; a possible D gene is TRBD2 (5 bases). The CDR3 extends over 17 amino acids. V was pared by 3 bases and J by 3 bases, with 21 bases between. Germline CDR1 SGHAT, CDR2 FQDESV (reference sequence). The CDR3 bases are TGTGCCAGCAGCTTTAGTCCCGCCGACGGGGTAAACTACGAGCAGTACTTC. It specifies CASSFSPADGVNYEQYF.

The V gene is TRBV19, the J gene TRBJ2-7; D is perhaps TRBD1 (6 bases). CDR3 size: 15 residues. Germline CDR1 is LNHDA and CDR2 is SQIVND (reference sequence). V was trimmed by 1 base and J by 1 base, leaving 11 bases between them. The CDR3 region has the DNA TGTGCCAGTAGTATAGTTCAGGGGCCTTCCTACGAGCAGTACTTC. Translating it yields CASSIVQGPSYEQYF. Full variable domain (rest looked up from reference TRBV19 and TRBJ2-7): DGGITQSPKYLFRKEGQNVTLSCEQNLNHDAMYWYRQDPGQGLRLIYYSQIVNDFQKGDIAEGYSVSREKKESFPLTVTSAQKNPTAFYLCASSIVQGPSYEQYFGPGTRLTVT.

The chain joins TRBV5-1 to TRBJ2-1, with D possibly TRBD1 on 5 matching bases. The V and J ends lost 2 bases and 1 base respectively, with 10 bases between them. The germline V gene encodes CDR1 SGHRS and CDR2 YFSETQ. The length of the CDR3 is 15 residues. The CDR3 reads CASSFTGESYNEQFF. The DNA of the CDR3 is TGCGCCAGCAGCTTTACAGGAGAATCCTACAATGAGCAGTTCTTC.

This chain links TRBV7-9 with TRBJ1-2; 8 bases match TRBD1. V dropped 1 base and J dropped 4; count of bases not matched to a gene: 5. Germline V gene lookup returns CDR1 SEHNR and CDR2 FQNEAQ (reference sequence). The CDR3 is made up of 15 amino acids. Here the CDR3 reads CASSLGTGSSYGYTF. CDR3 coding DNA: TGTGCCAGCAGCTTAGGGACAGGGTCCTCCTATGGCTACACCTTC.

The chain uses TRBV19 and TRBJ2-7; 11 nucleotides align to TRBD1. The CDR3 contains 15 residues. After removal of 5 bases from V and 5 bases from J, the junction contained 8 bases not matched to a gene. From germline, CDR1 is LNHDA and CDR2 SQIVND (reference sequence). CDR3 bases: TGTGCCAGTAGTTCCCGGGACAGGGGGGGACACGAGCAGTACTTC. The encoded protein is CASSSRDRGGHEQYF.

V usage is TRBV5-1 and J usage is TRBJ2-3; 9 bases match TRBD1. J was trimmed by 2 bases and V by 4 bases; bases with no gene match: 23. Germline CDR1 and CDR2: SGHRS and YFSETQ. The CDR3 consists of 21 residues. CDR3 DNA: TGCGCCAGCAGCCGGGGGTTGGGGGGGACCTGGACAGGGGTCGTCACAGATACGCAGTATTTT. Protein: CASSRGLGGTWTGVVTDTQYF.

CDR3 DNA sequence: TGTGCCTGGAATAAGGACAGGGCTAATCAGCCCCAGCATTTT. Translated, it gives CAWNKDRANQPQHF. This chain links TRBV30 with TRBJ1-5; 8 bases are shared with TRBD1. The germline gives CDR1 GTSNPN, CDR2 SVGIG (reference sequence). V shed 4 bases and J 4 bases; nucleotides not matched to a gene: 6. There are 14 residues in the CDR3. Using reference TRBV30 and TRBJ1-5 for the parts outside the CDR3, the full variable domain is SQTIHQWPATLVQPVGSPLSLECTVEGTSNPNLYWYRQAAGRGLQLLFYSVGIGQISSEVPQNLSASRPQDRQFILSSKKLLLSDSGFYLCAWNKDRANQPQHFGDGTRLSIL.

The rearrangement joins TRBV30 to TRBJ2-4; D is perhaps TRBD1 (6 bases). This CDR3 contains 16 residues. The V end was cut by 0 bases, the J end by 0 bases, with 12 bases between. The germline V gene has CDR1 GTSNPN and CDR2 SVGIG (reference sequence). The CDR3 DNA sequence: TGTGCCTGGAGTGTACCAGGGGATCTAGCCAAAAACATTCAGTACTTC. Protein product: CAWSVPGDLAKNIQYF.

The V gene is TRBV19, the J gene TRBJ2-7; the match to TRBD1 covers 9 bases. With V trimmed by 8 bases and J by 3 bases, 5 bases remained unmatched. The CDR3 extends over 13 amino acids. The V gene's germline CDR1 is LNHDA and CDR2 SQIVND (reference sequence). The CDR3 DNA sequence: TGTGCCAGTGGGACAGGGCAAGGCTACGAGCAGTACTTC. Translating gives CASGTGQGYEQYF.

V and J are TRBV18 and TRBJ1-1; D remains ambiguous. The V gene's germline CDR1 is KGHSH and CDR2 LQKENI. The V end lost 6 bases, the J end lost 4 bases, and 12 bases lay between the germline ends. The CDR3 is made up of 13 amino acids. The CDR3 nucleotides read TGTGCCAGCTCCTACACGGGGAGCACTGAAGCTTTCTTT. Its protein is CASSYTGSTEAFF.

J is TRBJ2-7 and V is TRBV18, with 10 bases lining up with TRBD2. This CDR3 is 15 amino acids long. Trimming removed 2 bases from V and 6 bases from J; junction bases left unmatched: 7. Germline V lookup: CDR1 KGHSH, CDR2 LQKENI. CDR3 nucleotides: TGTGCCAGCTCACCAGAACAAGCGGGGGGGCGCGAGCAGTACTTC. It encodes CASSPEQAGGREQYF.

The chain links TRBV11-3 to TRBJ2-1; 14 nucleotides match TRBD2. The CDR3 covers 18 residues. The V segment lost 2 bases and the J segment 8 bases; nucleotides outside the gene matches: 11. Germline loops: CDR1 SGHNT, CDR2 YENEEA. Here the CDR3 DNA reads TGTGCCAGCAGCTTACACTCGGGACTAGCGGGAGAGGTGGATGAGCAGTTCTTC. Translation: CASSLHSGLAGEVDEQFF.

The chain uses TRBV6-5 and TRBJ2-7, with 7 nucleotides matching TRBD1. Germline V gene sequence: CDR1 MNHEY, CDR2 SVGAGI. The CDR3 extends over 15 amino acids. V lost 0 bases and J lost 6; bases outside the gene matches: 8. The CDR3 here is CASSYSYRGSSEQYF. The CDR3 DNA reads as TGTGCCAGCAGTTACTCTTACAGGGGATCCAGCGAGCAGTACTTC.

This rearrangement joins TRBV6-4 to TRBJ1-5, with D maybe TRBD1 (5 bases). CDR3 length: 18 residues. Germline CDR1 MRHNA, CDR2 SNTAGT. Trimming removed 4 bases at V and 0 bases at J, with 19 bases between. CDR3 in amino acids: CASSGYHTQERSNQPQHF. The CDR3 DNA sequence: TGTGCCAGCAGTGGCTACCACACACAGGAACGTAGCAATCAGCCCCAGCATTTT.

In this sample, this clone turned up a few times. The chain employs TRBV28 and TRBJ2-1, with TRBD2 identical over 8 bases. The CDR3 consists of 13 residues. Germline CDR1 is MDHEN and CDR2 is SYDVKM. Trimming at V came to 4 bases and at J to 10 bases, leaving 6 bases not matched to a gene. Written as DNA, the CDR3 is TGTGCCAGCAGTTATCCGGGAGGGAGGGAGCAGTTCTTC. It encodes CASSYPGGREQFF.

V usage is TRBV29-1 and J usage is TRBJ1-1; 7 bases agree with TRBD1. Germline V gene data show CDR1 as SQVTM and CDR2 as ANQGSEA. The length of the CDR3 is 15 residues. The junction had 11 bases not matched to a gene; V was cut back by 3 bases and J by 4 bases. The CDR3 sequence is CSVERSRGLSTEAFF. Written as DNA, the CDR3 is TGCAGCGTTGAGAGGTCAAGGGGGCTGAGCACTGAAGCTTTCTTT.

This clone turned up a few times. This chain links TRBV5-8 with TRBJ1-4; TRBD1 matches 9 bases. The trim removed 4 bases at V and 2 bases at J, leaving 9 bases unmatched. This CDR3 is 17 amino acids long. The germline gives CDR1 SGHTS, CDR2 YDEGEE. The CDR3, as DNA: TGTGCCAGCAGCCCGGGACAGGGACCATTCACTAATGAAAAACTGTTTTTT. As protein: CASSPGQGPFTNEKLFF.

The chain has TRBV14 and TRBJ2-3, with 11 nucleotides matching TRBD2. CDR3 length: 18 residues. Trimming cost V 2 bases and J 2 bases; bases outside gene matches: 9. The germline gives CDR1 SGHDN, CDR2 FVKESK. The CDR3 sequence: CASSQSGLAGPFTDTQYF. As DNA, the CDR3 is TGTGCCAGCAGCCAATCCGGACTAGCGGGCCCCTTCACAGATACGCAGTATTTT.

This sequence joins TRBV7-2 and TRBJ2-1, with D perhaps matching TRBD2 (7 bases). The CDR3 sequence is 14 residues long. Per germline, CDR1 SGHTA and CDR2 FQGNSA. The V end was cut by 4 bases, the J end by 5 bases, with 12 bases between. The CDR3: CASSYGGTNNEQFF. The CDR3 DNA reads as TGTGCCAGCAGCTACGGGGGGACAAACAATGAGCAGTTCTTC.

The CDR3 loop is CASSWGPEGQPQHF. The CDR3 DNA sequence: TGCGCCAGCAGCTGGGGGCCCGAGGGGCAGCCCCAGCATTTT. The chain carries TRBV5-1 and TRBJ1-5; D perhaps matches TRBD1 (6 bases). In germline, CDR1 is SGHRS, CDR2 YFSETQ. This CDR3 is built from 14 residues. V was cut by 3 bases and J by 7 bases, with 14 bases left in between.

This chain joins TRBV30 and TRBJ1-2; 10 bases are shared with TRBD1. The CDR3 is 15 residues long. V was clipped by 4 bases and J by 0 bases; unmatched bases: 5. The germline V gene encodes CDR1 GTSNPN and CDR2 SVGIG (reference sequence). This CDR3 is CAWTPGTGANYGYTF. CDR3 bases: TGTGCCTGGACTCCCGGGACAGGGGCTAACTATGGCTACACCTTC.

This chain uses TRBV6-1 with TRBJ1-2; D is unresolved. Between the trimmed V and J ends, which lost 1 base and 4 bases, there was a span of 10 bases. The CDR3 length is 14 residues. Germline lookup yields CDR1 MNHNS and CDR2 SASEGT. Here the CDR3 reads CASSEGRESYGYTF. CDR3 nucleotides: TGTGCCAGCAGTGAAGGGAGGGAAAGCTATGGCTACACCTTC.